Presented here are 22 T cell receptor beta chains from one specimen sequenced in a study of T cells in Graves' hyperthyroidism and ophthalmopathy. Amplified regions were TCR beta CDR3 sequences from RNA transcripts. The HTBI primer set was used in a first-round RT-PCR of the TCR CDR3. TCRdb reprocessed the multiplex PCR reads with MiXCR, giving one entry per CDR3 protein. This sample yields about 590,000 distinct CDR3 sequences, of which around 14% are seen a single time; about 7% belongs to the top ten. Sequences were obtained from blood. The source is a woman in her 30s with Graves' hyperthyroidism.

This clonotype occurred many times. Written as DNA, the CDR3 is TGCAGTGCTAGTTTTTCCAGCAGCAATCAGCCCCAGCATTTT. Translated, it gives CSASFSSSNQPQHF. The chain employs TRBV20-1 and TRBJ1-5; D gene ambiguous. Germline-derived CDR1 and CDR2 are DFQATT and SNEGSKA (reference sequence). Trimming shortened V by 3 bases and J by 1 base, and 10 bases separated the two germline ends. The CDR3 is 14 amino acids.

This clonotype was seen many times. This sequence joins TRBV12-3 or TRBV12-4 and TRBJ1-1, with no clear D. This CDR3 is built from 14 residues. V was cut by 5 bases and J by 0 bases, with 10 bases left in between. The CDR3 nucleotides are TGTGCCAGCAGTAGGACCGATTTGAACACTGAAGCTTTCTTT. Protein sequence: CASSRTDLNTEAFF.

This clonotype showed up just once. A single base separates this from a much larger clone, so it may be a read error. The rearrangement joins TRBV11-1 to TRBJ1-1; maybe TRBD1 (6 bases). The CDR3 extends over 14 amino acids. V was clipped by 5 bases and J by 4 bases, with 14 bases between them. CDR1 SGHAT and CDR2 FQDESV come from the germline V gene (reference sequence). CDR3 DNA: TGTGCCAGCAGCCCACTCGACAGGTTCACTGAAGCTTTCTTT. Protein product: CASSPLDRFTEAFF.

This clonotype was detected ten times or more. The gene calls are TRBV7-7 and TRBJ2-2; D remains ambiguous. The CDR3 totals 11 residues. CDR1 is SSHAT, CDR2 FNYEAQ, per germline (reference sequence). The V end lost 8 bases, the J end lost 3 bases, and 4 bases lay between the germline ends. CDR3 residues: CASGDTGELFF. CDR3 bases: TGTGCCAGCGGGGACACCGGGGAGCTGTTTTTT.

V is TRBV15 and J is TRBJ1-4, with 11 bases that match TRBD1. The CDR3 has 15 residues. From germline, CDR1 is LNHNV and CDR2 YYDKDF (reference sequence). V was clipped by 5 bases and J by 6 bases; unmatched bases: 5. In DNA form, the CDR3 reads TGTGCCACCAGCGGGTGGACAGGGGGCGATGAAAAACTGTTTTTT. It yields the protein CATSGWTGGDEKLFF. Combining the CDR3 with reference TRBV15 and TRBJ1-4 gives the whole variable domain DAMVIQNPRYQVTQFGKPVTLSCSQTLNHNVMYWYQQKSSQAPKLLFHYYDKDFNNEADTPDNFQSRRPNTSFCFLDIRSPGLGDTAMYLCATSGWTGGDEKLFFGSGTQLSVL.

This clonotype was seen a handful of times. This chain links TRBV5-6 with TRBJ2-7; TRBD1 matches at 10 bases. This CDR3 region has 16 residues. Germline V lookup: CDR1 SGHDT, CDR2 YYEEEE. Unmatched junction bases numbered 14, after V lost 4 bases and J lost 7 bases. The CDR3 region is CASSRIGGTGAEEQYF. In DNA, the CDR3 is TGTGCCAGCAGCCGAATTGGGGGGACAGGGGCGGAAGAGCAGTACTTC.

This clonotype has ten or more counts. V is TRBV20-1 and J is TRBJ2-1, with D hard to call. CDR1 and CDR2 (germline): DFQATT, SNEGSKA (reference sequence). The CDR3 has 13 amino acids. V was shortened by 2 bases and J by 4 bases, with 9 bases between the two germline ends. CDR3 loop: CSARSTGYNEQFF. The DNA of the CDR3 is TGCAGTGCTAGAAGTACTGGGTACAATGAGCAGTTCTTC.

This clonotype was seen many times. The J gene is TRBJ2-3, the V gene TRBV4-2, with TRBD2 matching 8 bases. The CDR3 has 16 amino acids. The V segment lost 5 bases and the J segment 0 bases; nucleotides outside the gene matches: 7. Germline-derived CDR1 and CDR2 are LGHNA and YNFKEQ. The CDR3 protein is CASSLTTSGSTDTQYF. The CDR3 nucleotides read TGTGCCAGCAGCTTAACAACTAGCGGCAGCACAGATACGCAGTATTTT.

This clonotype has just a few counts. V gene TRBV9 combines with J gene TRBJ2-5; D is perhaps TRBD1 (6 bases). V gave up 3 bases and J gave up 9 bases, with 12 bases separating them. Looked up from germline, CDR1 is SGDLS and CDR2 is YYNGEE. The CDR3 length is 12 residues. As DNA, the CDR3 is TGTGCCAGCAGCGGGAATGGGGGCGCCCAGTACTTC. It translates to CASSGNGGAQYF. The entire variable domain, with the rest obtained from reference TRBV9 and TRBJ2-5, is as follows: DSGVTQTPKHLITATGQRVTLRCSPRSGDLSVYWYQQSLDQGLQFLIQYYNGEERAKGNILERFSAQQFPDLHSELNLSSLELGDSALYFCASSGNGGAQYFGPGTRLLVL.

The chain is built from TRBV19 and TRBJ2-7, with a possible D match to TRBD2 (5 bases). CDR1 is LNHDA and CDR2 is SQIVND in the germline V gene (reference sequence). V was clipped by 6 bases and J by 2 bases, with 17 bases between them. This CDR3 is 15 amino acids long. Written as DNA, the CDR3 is TGTGCCAGTAGCGAGGGATTGTTGGGCACCTACGAGCAGTACTTC. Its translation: CASSEGLLGTYEQYF.

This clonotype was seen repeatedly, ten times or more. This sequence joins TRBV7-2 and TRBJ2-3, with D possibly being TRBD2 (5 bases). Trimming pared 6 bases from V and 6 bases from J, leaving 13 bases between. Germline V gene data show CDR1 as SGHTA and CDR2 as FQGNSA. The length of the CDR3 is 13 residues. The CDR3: CASSWTRTDTQYF. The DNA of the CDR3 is TGTGCCAGCAGTTGGACTCGAACGGATACGCAGTATTTT.

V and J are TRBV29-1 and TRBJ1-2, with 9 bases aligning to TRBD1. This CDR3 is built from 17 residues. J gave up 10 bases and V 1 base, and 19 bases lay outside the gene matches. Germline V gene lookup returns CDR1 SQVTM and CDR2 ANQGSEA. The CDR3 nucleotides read TGCAGCGTTGAAGTGCGGGACAGGGCTCGCGGGGGGGGGGTCTACACCTTC. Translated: CSVEVRDRARGGGVYTF. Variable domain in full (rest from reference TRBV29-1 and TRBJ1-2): SAVISQKPSRDICQRGTSLTIQCQVDSQVTMMFWYRQQPGQSLTLIATANQGSEATYESGFVIDKFPISRPNLTFSTLTVSNMSPEDSSIYLCSVEVRDRARGGGVYTFGSGTRLTVV.

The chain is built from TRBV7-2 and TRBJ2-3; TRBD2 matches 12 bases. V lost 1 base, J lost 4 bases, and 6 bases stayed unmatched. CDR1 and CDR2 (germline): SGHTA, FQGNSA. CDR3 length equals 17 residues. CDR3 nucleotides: TGTGCCAGCAGCTTAGAGGTGACTAGCGGGAGTGCAGATACGCAGTATTTT. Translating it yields CASSLEVTSGSADTQYF.

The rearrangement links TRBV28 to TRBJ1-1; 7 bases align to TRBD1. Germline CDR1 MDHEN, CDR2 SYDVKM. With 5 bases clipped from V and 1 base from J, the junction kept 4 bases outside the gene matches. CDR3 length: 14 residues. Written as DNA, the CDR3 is TGTGCCAGCAGTGAAGGGGGCCCGAACACTGAAGCTTTCTTT. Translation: CASSEGGPNTEAFF. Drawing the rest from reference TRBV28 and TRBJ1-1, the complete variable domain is DVKVTQSSRYLVKRTGEKVFLECVQDMDHENMFWYRQDPGLGLRLIYFSYDVKMKEKGDIPEGYSVSREKKERFSLILESASTNQTSMYLCASSEGGPNTEAFFGQGTRLTVV.

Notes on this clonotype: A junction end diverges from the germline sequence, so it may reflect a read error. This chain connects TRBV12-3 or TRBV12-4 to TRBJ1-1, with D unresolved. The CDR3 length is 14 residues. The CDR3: CACRLGEGTTEALF. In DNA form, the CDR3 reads TGTGCCTGCAGATTAGGAGAGGGCACGACTGAAGCTCTCTTT.

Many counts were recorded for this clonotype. CDR3 residues: CASSTFGSSYEQYF. Written as DNA, the CDR3 is TGTGCCAGCAGTACCTTCGGTAGCTCCTACGAGCAGTACTTC. V and J are TRBV6-2 or TRBV6-3 and TRBJ2-7; D is unresolved. The germline gives CDR1 MNHEY, CDR2 SVGEGT. Trimming took 5 bases from V and 0 from J, leaving 11 bases between them. This CDR3 has 14 residues.

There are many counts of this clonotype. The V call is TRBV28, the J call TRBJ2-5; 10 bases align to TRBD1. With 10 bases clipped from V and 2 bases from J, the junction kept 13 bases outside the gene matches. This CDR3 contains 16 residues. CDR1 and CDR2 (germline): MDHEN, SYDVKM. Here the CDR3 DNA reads TGTGCCACCAACGGCCGGGACAGGGGAGAGCAAGAGACCCAGTACTTC. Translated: CATNGRDRGEQETQYF.

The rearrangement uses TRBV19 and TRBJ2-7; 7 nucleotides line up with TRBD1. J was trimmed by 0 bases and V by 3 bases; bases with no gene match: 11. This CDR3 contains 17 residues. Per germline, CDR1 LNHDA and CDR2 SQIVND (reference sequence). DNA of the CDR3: TGTGCCAGTAGTATTTTCGCCTCCGGGACAGACTCCTACGAGCAGTACTTC. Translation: CASSIFASGTDSYEQYF.

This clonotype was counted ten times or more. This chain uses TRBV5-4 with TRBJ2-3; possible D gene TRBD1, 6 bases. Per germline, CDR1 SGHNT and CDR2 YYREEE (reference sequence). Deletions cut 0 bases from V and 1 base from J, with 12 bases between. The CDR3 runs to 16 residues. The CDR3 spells CASSLGGRQGTDTQYF. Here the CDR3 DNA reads TGTGCCAGCAGCTTGGGGGGGCGACAGGGCACAGATACGCAGTATTTT.

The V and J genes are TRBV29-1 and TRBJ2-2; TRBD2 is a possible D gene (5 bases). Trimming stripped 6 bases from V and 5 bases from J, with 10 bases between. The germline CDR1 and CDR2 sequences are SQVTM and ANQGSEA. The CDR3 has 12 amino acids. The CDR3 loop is CSVTSRTGELFF. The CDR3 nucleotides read TGCAGCGTCACTAGTCGGACCGGGGAGCTGTTTTTT.

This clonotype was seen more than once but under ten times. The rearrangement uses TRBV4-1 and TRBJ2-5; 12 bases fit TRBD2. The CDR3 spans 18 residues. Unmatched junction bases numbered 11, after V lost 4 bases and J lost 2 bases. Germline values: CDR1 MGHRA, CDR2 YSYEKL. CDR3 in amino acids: CASSPRGATSGRQETQYF. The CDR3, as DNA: TGCGCCAGCAGCCCACGGGGGGCGACTAGCGGGAGACAAGAGACCCAGTACTTC.

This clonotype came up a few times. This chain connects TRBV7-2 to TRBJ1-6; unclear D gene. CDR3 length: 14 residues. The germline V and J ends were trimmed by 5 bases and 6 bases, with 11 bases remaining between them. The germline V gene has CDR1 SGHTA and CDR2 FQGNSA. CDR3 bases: TGTGCCAGCAGCCCCCTAAACTTTAATTCACCCCTCCACTTT. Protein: CASSPLNFNSPLHF.